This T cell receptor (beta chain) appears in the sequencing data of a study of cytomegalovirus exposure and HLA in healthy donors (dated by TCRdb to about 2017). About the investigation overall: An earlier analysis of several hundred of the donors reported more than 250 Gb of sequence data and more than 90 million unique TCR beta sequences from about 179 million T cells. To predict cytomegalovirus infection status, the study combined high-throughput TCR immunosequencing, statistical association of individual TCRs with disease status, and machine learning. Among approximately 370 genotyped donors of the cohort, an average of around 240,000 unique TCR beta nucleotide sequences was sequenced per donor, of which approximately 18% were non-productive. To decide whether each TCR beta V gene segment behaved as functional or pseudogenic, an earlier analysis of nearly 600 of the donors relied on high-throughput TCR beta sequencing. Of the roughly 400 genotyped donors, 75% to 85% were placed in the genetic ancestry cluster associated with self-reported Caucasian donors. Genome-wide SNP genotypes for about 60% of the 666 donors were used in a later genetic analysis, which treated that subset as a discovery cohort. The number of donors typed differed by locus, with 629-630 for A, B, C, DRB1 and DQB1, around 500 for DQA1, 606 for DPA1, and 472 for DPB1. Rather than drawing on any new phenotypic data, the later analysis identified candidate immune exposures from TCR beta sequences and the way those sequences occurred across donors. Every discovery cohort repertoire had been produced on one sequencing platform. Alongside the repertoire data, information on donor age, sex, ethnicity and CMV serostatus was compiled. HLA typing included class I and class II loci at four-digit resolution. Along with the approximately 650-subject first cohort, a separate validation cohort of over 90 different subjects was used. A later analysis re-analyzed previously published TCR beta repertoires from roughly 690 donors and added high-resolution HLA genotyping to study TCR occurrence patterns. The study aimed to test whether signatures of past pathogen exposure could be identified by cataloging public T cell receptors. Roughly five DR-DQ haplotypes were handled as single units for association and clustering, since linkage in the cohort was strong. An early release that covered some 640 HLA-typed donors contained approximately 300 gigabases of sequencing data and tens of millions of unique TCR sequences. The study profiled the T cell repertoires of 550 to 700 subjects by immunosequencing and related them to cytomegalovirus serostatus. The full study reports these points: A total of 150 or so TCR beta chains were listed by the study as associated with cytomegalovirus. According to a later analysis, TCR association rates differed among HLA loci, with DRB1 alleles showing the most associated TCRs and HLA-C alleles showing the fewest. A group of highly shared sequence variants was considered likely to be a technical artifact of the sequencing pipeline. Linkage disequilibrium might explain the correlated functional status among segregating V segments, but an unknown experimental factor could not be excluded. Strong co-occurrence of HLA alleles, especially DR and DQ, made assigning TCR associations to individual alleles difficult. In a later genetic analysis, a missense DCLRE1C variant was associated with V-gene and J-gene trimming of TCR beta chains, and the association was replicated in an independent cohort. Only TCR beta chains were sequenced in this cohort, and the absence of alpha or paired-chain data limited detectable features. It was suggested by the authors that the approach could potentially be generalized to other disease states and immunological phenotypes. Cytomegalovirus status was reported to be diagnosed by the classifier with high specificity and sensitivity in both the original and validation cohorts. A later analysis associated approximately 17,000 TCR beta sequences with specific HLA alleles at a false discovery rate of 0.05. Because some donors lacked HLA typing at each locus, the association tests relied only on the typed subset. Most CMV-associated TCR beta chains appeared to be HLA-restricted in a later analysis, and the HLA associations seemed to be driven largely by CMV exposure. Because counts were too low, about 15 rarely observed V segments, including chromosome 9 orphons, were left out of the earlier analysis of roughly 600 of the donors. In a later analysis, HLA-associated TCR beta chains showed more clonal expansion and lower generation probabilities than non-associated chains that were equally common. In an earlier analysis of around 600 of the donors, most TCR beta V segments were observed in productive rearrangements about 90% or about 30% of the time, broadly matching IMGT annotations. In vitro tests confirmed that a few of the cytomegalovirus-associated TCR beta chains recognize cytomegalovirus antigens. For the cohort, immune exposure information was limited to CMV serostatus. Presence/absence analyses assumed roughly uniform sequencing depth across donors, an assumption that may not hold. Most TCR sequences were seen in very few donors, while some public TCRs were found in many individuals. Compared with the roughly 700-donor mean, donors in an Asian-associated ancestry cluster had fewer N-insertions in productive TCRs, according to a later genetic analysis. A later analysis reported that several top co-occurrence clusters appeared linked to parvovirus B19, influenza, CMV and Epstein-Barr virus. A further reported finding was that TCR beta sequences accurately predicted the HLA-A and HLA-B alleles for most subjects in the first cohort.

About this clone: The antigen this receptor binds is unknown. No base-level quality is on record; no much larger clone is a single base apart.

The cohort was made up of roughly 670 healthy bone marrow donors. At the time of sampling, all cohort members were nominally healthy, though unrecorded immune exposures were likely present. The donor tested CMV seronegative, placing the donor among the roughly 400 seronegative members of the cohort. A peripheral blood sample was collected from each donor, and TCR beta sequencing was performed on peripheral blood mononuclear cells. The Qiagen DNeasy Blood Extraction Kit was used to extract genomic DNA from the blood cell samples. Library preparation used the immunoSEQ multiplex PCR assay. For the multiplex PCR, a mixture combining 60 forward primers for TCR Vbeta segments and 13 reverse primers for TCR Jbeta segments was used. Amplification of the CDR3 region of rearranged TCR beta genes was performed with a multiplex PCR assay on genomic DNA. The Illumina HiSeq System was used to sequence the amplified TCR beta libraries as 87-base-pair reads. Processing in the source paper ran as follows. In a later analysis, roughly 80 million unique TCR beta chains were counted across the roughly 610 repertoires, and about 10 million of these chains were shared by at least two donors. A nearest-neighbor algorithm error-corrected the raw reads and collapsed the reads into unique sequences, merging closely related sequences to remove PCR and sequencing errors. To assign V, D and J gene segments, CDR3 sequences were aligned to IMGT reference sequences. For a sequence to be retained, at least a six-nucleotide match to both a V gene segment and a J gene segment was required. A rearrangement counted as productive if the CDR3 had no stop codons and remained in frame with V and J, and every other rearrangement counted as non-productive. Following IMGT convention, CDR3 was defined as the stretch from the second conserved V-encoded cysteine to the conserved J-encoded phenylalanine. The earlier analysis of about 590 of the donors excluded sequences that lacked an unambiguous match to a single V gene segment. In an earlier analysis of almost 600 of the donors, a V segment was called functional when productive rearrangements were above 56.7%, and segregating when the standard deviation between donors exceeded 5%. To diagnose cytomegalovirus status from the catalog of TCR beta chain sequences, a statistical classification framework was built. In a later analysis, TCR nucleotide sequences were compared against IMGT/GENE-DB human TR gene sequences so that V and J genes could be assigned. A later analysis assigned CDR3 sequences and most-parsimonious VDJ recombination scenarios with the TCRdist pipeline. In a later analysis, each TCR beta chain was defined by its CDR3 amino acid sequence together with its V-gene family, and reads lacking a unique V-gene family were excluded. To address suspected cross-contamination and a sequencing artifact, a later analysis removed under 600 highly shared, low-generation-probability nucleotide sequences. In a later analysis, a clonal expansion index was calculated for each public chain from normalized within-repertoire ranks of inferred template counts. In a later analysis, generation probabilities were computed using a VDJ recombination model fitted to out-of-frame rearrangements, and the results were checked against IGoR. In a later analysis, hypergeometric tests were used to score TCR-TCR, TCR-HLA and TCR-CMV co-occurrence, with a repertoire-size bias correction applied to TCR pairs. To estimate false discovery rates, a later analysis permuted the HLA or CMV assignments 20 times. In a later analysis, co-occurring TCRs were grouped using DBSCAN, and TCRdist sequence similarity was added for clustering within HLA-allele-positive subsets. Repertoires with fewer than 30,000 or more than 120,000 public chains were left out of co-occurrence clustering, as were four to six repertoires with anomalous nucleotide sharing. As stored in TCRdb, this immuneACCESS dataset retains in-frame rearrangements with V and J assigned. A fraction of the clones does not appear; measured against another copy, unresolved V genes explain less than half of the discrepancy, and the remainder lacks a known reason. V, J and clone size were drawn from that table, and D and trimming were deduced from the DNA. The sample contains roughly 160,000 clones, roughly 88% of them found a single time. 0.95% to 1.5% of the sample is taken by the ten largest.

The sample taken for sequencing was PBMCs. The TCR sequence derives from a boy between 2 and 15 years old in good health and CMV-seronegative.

The CDR3 loop reads CAWSNRGKETQYF. The bases read TGTGCCTGGAGCAATCGGGGTAAAGAGACCCAGTACTTC. The chain was built from TRBV30 and TRBJ2-5, with TRBD2 tentatively as D gene (5 bases match). V and J are truncated by 3 bases and 3 bases respectively, leaving an intervening sequence of 11 bases. The CDR3 contains 13 residues, cysteine and phenylalanine counted. The retained sequence is limited to the CDR3, 39 bases, with the frame set at the first base. CDR1 and CDR2 were assigned from the germline V gene (reference sequence) as GTSNPN and SVGIG.